The clone carrying this TCR beta chain appeared a few times. The data were obtained in a study of T cells in Graves' hyperthyroidism and ophthalmopathy. CDR3 length: 13 residues. Per the germline V gene, CDR1 is MNHEY and CDR2 is SVGEGT. V lost 6 bases to trimming and J lost 4 bases; unmatched junction nucleotides: 5. Patients having uncontrolled infection, another autoimmune disease, pregnancy or lactation were not included. Using RNA transcripts as the source, TCR beta CDR3 regions were amplified. Using the HTBI primer set, a first-round RT-PCR was run on the TCR CDR3. TCRdb itself ran the multiplex PCR reads through MiXCR, one entry per CDR3 protein. The sample contains approximately 600,000 distinct CDR3 sequences, about a fifth of which appear only once.

This rearrangement joins TRBV6-2 or TRBV6-3 to TRBJ1-2, with TRBD1 identical over 7 bases. This receptor was obtained from a man between 25 and 39 years old with Graves' ophthalmopathy. The sequenced material came from blood. The CDR3 is CASSAPGGYGYTF. CDR3 nucleotides: TGTGCCAGCAGCGCCCCAGGGGGCTATGGCTACACCTTC.